Below, one T cell receptor beta chain is given with its context. Germline lookup yields CDR1 MNHEY and CDR2 SMNVEV (reference sequence). V shed 3 bases and J shed 1 base, with 6 bases lying between them. This CDR3 contains 13 residues. The source of the sample is a study of T cell responses to AZD1222 COVID-19 vaccine. Produced via immunoSEQ multiplex PCR; TCRdb's table is partial and in-frame only. The table includes roughly 120,000 clones, around 93% detected once. This sequence was found in an adult who received the AZD1222 COVID-19 vaccine. The chain employs TRBV27 and TRBJ1-2; D gene unclear. The sample consisted of peripheral blood, taken 28 days after the second AZD1222 dose. CDR3 in amino acids: CASSFVSNYGYTF. In DNA, the CDR3 is TGTGCCAGCAGTTTTGTCAGTAACTATGGCTACACCTTC.